This TCR beta chain was captured in a study of post-analysis software for immune sequencing data. Points on this clonotype: Its antigen is undetermined.

Prepared libraries of TCR beta cDNA carried unique molecular identifiers. TCRdb independently ran MiXCR on the PCR reads; one entry per CDR3 protein. The sample includes roughly 800,000 distinct CDR3 sequences, 25% to 30% of them seen just once. The germline gives CDR1 DFQATT, CDR2 SNEGSKA (reference sequence). CDR3 length: 14 amino acids. The V and J ends lost 4 bases and 11 bases, in that order; junction bases with no gene match: 10. Points from the study as a whole: A handful of TRBV segments were significantly more frequent in patients than in controls. TRBV5-6, TRBV5-1 and TRBV20-1 were among these segments.

The clonotype comes from a girl aged 5-17 years with multiple sclerosis. Sequenced input: blood. V gene TRBV20-1 combines with J gene TRBJ2-5; 13 bases align to TRBD2. CDR3 DNA sequence: TGCAGTGCTATAACTAGCGGGAGGGCTGATGAGCAGTACTTC. This encodes CSAITSGRADEQYF.